This T cell receptor (beta chain) came from a study of pediatric ulcerative colitis. Notes on the study in general: Blood-rectal clonal overlap within each person was significantly higher in ulcerative colitis patients than controls. All ulcerative colitis patients, but no controls, carried a couple of rectal clonotypes.

Some clones are missing from TCRdb's copy, which holds only in-frame ones; the method was immunoSEQ multiplex PCR. Altogether more than 12,000 clones are present, around 90% being singletons, with the ten largest covering 0.9% to 1%. The count of this clone is one. Its target is not known. The CDR3 contains 15 residues. Germline V gives CDR1 LGHNA, CDR2 YSLEER. Trimming shortened V by 1 base and J by 1 base, and 10 bases separated the two germline ends. The blood sample was taken during the colonoscopy visit. The V gene is TRBV4-3, the J gene TRBJ1-2; D call uncertain. The receptor was isolated from a boy younger than 18 with moderate ulcerative colitis. Material: blood. The CDR3 bases are TGCGCCAGCAGCCAAGGCGCCGGGGATAACTATGGCTACACCTTC. This gives the protein CASSQGAGDNYGYTF.